Listed here are 17 T cell receptor beta chains from one sample, sequenced in a study of cytomegalovirus exposure and HLA in healthy donors. PCR primers comprised 60 Vbeta and 13 Jbeta primers. Clones were read by immunoSEQ multiplex PCR, and TCRdb kept only the in-frame ones, dropping some. This table holds some 160,000 clones, 84% found once. Specimen: PBMCs. The receptors derive from a man younger than 35 in good health and CMV-seronegative.

This clone was counted only a few times. The V call is TRBV7-6, the J call TRBJ2-2; TRBD2 might be the D (5 bases). V lost 1 base and J 4 bases, leaving 19 bases between the germline ends. The CDR3 consists of 18 residues. The germline V gene encodes CDR1 SGHVS and CDR2 FNYEAQ. CDR3 loop: CASSLDPGTSRFTGELFF. In DNA, the CDR3 is TGTGCCAGCAGCTTAGACCCAGGCACTAGTCGTTTCACCGGGGAGCTGTTTTTT.

The rearrangement uses TRBV5-6 and TRBJ2-7; 7 bases agree with TRBD2. The CDR3 consists of 14 residues. CDR1 is SGHDT, CDR2 YYEEEE, per germline. The trim removed 4 bases at V and 2 bases at J, leaving 6 bases unmatched. The CDR3 DNA follows: TGTGCCAGCAGCCCGACGGCGGGGGCCTACGAGCAGTACTTC. This translates into CASSPTAGAYEQYF.

The chain recombines TRBV5-1 with TRBJ2-3; 12 bases map to TRBD2. There are 16 residues in the CDR3. The V gene end was trimmed by 4 bases and the J gene end by 4 bases; junction bases not matched to a gene: 7. Germline-derived CDR1 and CDR2 are SGHRS and YFSETQ. CDR3 in DNA: TGCGCCAGCAGCGGGTCTAGCGGGGGGGCGGCAGATACGCAGTATTTT. Translation: CASSGSSGGAADTQYF.

Notes on this clone: The junction does not match germline at one end; this may be a read error. The V call is TRBV6-4, the J call TRBJ2-1, with D perhaps TRBD2 (5 bases). The CDR3 covers 13 residues. Germline loops: CDR1 MRHNA, CDR2 SNTAGT. The CDR3 spells CASSDSSRGEQLF. CDR3 sequence (DNA): TGTGCCAGCAGTGACTCGAGTCGGGGAGAGCAGCTCTTC.

This rearrangement joins TRBV5-1 to TRBJ2-5; no clear D. The J call may be in error: the DNA end matches TRBJ2-7 better. CDR3 length equals 11 residues. Germline-derived CDR1 and CDR2 are SGHRS and YFSETQ. CDR3 DNA sequence: TGCGCCAGCAGCTCCTCCTACGAGCAGTACTTC. It translates to CASSSSYEQYF.

CDR3: CASTYTEAFF. CDR3 DNA sequence: TGTGCCAGCACATACACTGAAGCTTTCTTT. The V call is TRBV28, the J call TRBJ1-1; D remains unclear. CDR3 size: 10 residues. Per the germline V gene, CDR1 is MDHEN and CDR2 is SYDVKM. V was cut by 7 bases and J by 3 bases, with 3 bases left in between.

The genes are TRBV7-8 and TRBJ2-1; possible D gene TRBD1, 6 bases. Per germline, CDR1 SGHVS and CDR2 FQNEAQ. This CDR3 spans 15 amino acids. V lost 5 bases to trimming and J lost 8 bases, with 19 bases between them. The CDR3 is CASSAQGGSGHEQFF. DNA for the CDR3: TGTGCCAGCAGCGCGCAAGGGGGTTCGGGGCATGAGCAGTTCTTC.

V usage is TRBV29-1 and J usage is TRBJ1-1; weak D call: TRBD1 (5 bases). The CDR3 is 16 amino acids. The V end was cut by 6 bases, the J end by 6 bases, with 26 bases between. Germline V CDR1 and CDR2: SQVTM, ANQGSEA. The CDR3 reads CSVATGGSNSGAEAFF. CDR3 DNA: TGCAGCGTGGCCACAGGAGGGTCAAACAGCGGCGCTGAAGCTTTCTTT.

This CDR3 reads CASSQDLRGFGELFF. The DNA for the CDR3 is TGCGCCAGCAGCCAAGACCTTCGGGGGTTCGGGGAGCTGTTTTTT. The chain joins TRBV4-3 to TRBJ2-2, with D perhaps matching TRBD2 (6 bases). Deletions cut 0 bases from V and 7 bases from J, with 12 bases between. This CDR3 has 15 amino acids. Per the germline V gene, CDR1 is LGHNA and CDR2 is YSLEER.

The chain couples TRBV2 to TRBJ2-1, with D maybe TRBD2 (7 bases). V lost 6 bases and J 7 bases, leaving 16 bases between the germline ends. CDR1 and CDR2 from the germline V gene are SNHLY and FYNNEI. CDR3 length: 14 residues. The CDR3 protein is CASRVGGAWNEQFF. CDR3 DNA sequence: TGTGCCAGCAGGGTAGGGGGGGCCTGGAATGAGCAGTTCTTC.

The chain couples TRBV6-5 to TRBJ1-2; 10 bases fit TRBD1. Trimming removed 2 bases from V and 3 bases from J; junction bases left unmatched: 6. The CDR3 runs to 16 residues. Looked up from germline, CDR1 is MNHEY and CDR2 is SVGAGI. CDR3 region: CASSYGEGQGDYGYTF. The CDR3 nucleotides read TGTGCCAGCAGTTACGGAGAAGGACAGGGGGACTATGGCTACACCTTC.

This chain joins TRBV9 and TRBJ1-4, with a possible D match to TRBD1 (6 bases). This CDR3 spans 15 amino acids. Per germline, CDR1 SGDLS and CDR2 YYNGEE. V lost 4 bases to trimming and J lost 4 bases, with 14 bases between them. Written as DNA, the CDR3 is TGTGCCAGCAGCTTCGGACAGAGCCTTAATGAAAAACTGTTTTTT. Translation gives CASSFGQSLNEKLFF.

This chain connects TRBV5-4 to TRBJ1-2, with TRBD1 matching over 8 bases. Germline CDR1 is SGHNT and CDR2 is YYREEE (reference sequence). V shed 5 bases and J 8 bases; nucleotides not matched to a gene: 8. The CDR3 runs to 13 residues. CDR3 residues: CASSLDRVGGYTF. As DNA, the CDR3 is TGTGCCAGCAGTCTGGACAGGGTAGGAGGCTACACCTTC.

The chain links TRBV28 to TRBJ2-7, with a tentative D call TRBD2 (5 bases). Trimming cost V 3 bases and J 3 bases, with 15 bases left between them. This CDR3 contains 15 residues. Per germline, CDR1 MDHEN and CDR2 SYDVKM. The CDR3 sequence is CASSFFRGNSYEQYF. The CDR3 nucleotides are TGTGCCAGCAGTTTCTTCCGGGGAAATAGCTACGAGCAGTACTTC.

The chain's CDR3 is CASRTGSANTEAFF. CDR3 DNA: TGTGCCAGCAGGACAGGGTCGGCGAACACTGAAGCTTTCTTT. This chain connects TRBV6-1 to TRBJ1-1; 7 bases align to TRBD1. J gave up 1 base and V 6 bases, and 5 bases lay outside the gene matches. CDR1 MNHNS and CDR2 SASEGT come from the germline V gene. The CDR3 spans 14 residues.

The chain joins TRBV5-1 to TRBJ1-1; D possibly corresponds to TRBD1 (6 bases). V was shortened by 2 bases and J by 3 bases, with 11 bases between the two germline ends. This CDR3 has 14 residues. Germline V gene data show CDR1 as SGHRS and CDR2 as YFSETQ. CDR3 DNA: TGCGCCAGCAGCTTCACAGGGAAGGACACTGAAGCTTTCTTT. Translated, it gives CASSFTGKDTEAFF.

The chain is built from TRBV10-3 and TRBJ2-5, with D tentatively TRBD1 (5 bases). This CDR3 spans 16 amino acids. The V end lost 0 bases, the J end lost 5 bases, and 16 bases lay between the germline ends. Germline V gives CDR1 ENHRY, CDR2 SYGVKD. The CDR3 loop reads CAISESTAPLTETQYF. CDR3 nucleotide sequence: TGTGCCATCAGTGAGTCGACAGCCCCTTTAACTGAGACCCAGTACTTC.